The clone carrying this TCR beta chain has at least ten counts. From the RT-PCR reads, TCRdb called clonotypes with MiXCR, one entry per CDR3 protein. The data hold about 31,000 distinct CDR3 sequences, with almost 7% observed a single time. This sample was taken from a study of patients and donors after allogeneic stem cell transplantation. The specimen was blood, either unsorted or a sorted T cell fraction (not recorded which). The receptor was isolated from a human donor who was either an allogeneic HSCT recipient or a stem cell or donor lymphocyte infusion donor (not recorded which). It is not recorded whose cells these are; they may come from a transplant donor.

The CDR3 loop reads CASSPPPSGLRGENYGYTF. CDR3 nucleotide sequence: TGTGCCAGCAGCCCCCCGCCTAGTGGGTTACGGGGAGAGAACTATGGCTACACCTTC. The genes are TRBV7-9 and TRBJ1-2; D not resolved. Germline V CDR1 and CDR2: SEHNR, FQNEAQ (reference sequence). V gave up 5 bases and J gave up 2 bases, with 27 bases separating them. The CDR3 loop spans 19 amino acids.